Presented here are 21 T cell receptor beta chains from one specimen sequenced in a study of metastatic and nonmetastatic thyroid tumors (dated by TCRdb to the early 2020s). Library creation used PCR. The run used an Illumina HiSeq 4000. TCRdb reanalyzed the raw reads on its own, using fastp at Q25 for trimming and MiXCR for clone calling, and kept in-frame beta chains. Here the sample has 60,000 to 75,000 clones; roughly 4% occur a single time. The ten largest account for approximately 20% of the sample. None of the patients had been given any treatment before thyroid surgery. The sequenced sample was blood. Receptor source: a female donor with papillary thyroid cancer or a benign thyroid nodule (not recorded which). Some clones in this sample may be carry-over from other donors' samples.

V gene TRBV6-1 combines with J gene TRBJ1-1; tentatively, D is TRBD1 (5 bases). The CDR3 is 12 residues long. With 7 bases removed from V and 8 bases from J, the gap between germline ends came to 14 bases. CDR1 is MNHNS, CDR2 SASEGT, per germline. The CDR3 sequence: CASNHTGVEAFF. CDR3 nucleotide sequence: TGTGCCAGCAATCACACGGGGGTGGAAGCTTTCTTT.

This clone was recorded a few times. With a much larger clone just one base away, this may be a read error. The chain employs TRBV27 and TRBJ2-1; D not certain. Germline V gives CDR1 MNHEY, CDR2 SMNVEV (reference sequence). The CDR3 covers 12 residues. The CDR3, as DNA: TGTGCCAGCAGTACTGGTGGTGATGAGCAGTCCTTC. Protein: CASSTGGDEQSF.

As regards this clone: A clone one base away is much larger, so this may be a read error. This sequence joins TRBV18 and TRBJ1-5; no firm D call. Germline CDR1 is KGHSH and CDR2 is LQKENI. Trimming removed 6 bases from V and 4 bases from J, with 16 bases in between. The CDR3 has 15 residues. In DNA form, the CDR3 reads TGTGCCAGCTCCCAATCGCAGGTGCGTAATCAGCCCCAGCATTTT. Translated, it gives CASSQSQVRNQPQHF.

This clone has at least ten counts. The CDR3 region has the DNA TGCAGTGCTAGAGAGGCCAGGACTACATACAATGAGCAGTTCTTC. Its protein is CSAREARTTYNEQFF. The rearrangement links TRBV20-1 to TRBJ2-1, with D possibly being TRBD2 (6 bases). The V end lost 0 bases, the J end lost 4 bases, and 13 bases lay between the germline ends. CDR1 is DFQATT and CDR2 is SNEGSKA in the germline V gene (reference sequence). The CDR3 has 15 amino acids.

This clone was recorded at least ten times. The V and J genes are TRBV7-8 and TRBJ2-5; D might be TRBD2 (5 bases). Deletions cut 1 base from V and 5 bases from J, with 14 bases between. Germline V gene data show CDR1 as SGHVS and CDR2 as FQNEAQ. CDR3 size: 15 residues. The CDR3 region has the DNA TGTGCCAGCAGCTTAGTTGTTCGCACTAGGGAGACCCAGTACTTC. Translation gives CASSLVVRTRETQYF.

Concerning this clone: With a much larger clone just one base away, this may be a read error. This sample includes further DNA sequences coding for the same CDR3. The chain employs TRBV19 and TRBJ2-3, with 9 bases fitting TRBD2. The CDR3 contains 17 residues. J gave up 3 bases and V 7 bases, and 14 bases lay outside the gene matches. Germline values: CDR1 LNHDA, CDR2 SQIVND (reference sequence). CDR3 sequence (DNA): TGTGCCAGTAAAGCGCTAGCGGGACCAATTAGTACAGATACGCAGTATTTT. Its protein is CASKALAGPISTDTQYF.

This clone was counted ten times or more. The V call is TRBV6-1, the J call TRBJ1-5, with TRBD1 matching over 7 bases. Trimming cost V 6 bases and J 4 bases; bases outside gene matches: 6. Germline CDR1 MNHNS, CDR2 SASEGT. CDR3 length equals 14 residues. CDR3 amino acids: CASRLGQLNQPQHF. The CDR3 nucleotides read TGTGCCAGCAGGTTGGGACAGCTAAATCAGCCCCAGCATTTT.

In this sample, this clone turned up a few times. The chain joins TRBV19 to TRBJ2-3; possibly TRBD2 for D (6 bases). Germline values: CDR1 LNHDA, CDR2 SQIVND (reference sequence). The V gene lost 9 bases and the J gene lost 0 bases, with 13 bases spanning the gap. The CDR3 spans 14 residues. The CDR3 DNA sequence: TGTGCCAGCTCAACGGGACTGAGCACAGATACGCAGTATTTT. This translates into CASSTGLSTDTQYF. The variable domain in full, with the rest retrieved from reference TRBV19 and TRBJ2-3, is DGGITQSPKYLFRKEGQNVTLSCEQNLNHDAMYWYRQDPGQGLRLIYYSQIVNDFQKGDIAEGYSVSREKKESFPLTVTSAQKNPTAFYLCASSTGLSTDTQYFGPGTRLTVL.

This clone was seen more than once but under ten times. The genes are TRBV7-3 and TRBJ2-2; TRBD2 agrees at 8 bases. Per the germline V gene, CDR1 is SGHTA and CDR2 is FQGTGA. V dropped 6 bases and J dropped 2; count of bases not matched to a gene: 8. CDR3 size: 16 residues. CDR3 DNA: TGTGCCAGCAGAAAAGACGGGGGGGCTAACACCGGGGAGCTGTTTTTT. It translates to CASRKDGGANTGELFF.

This clone occurred a few times. One base away lies a much larger clone, so this may be a sequencing read error. This rearrangement joins TRBV2 to TRBJ2-7, with 7 positions matching TRBD2. The V gene's germline CDR1 is SNHLY and CDR2 FYNNEI. There are 11 residues in the CDR3. As DNA, the CDR3 is TGTGAGGGAGGGGATTTAATTGCTCAGTACTTC. It translates to CEGGDLIAQYF.

This clone was found a few times. The chain links TRBV28 to TRBJ2-7, with TRBD2 as a possible D gene (6 bases). This CDR3 spans 17 amino acids. CDR1 and CDR2 from the germline V gene are MDHEN and SYDVKM. The germline V and J ends were trimmed by 5 bases and 2 bases, with 22 bases remaining between them. CDR3 in amino acids: CASSPPLLARVTYEQYF. The CDR3 nucleotides read TGTGCCAGCAGTCCCCCTCTTCTAGCGAGAGTTACCTACGAGCAGTACTTC.

This clone was counted many times. This chain joins TRBV3-1 and TRBJ2-3; D possibly corresponds to TRBD1 (6 bases). V dropped 3 bases and J dropped 10 bases, with 14 bases sitting between them. The CDR3 is 13 amino acids. The V gene's germline CDR1 is LGHDT and CDR2 YNNKEL (reference sequence). The CDR3 nucleotides are TGTGCCAGCAGCCAGGGGACAAGGTCCGCGCAGTATTTT. Translating it yields CASSQGTRSAQYF.

This clone has a count of ten or more. The rearrangement uses TRBV9 and TRBJ2-7; TRBD2 aligns across 13 bases. The CDR3 totals 18 residues. Germline V gives CDR1 SGDLS, CDR2 YYNGEE. J lost 2 bases, V lost 2 bases, and 10 bases had no gene match. CDR3 region: CASSVGTSGTRTTYEQYF. The CDR3 nucleotides read TGTGCCAGCAGCGTCGGGACTAGCGGGACCCGGACGACCTACGAGCAGTACTTC.

This clone occurred a few times. Just one base apart from a much larger clone, this may be a read error. The J gene is TRBJ2-7, the V gene TRBV18; no definite D call. The CDR3 extends over 13 amino acids. The V end was cut by 5 bases, the J end by 1 base, with 9 bases between. The germline V gene has CDR1 KGHSH and CDR2 LQKENI. Written as DNA, the CDR3 is TGTGCCAGCTCAAGGTGCATATCCTACGAGCAGTACTTC. Amino acids: CASSRCISYEQYF.

This clone was picked up many times. The gene calls are TRBV19 and TRBJ1-3; possibly TRBD1 for D (5 bases). Germline V gene sequence: CDR1 LNHDA, CDR2 SQIVND (reference sequence). V lost 4 bases and J 2 bases, leaving 12 bases between the germline ends. The CDR3 covers 15 residues. The CDR3 loop is CASSRDGTTGNTIYF. For the CDR3, the DNA is TGTGCCAGTAGTAGGGACGGCACAACTGGAAACACCATATATTTT.

This clone was counted only a few times. V and J are TRBV15 and TRBJ1-1; the D is unclear. The germline V gene has CDR1 LNHNV and CDR2 YYDKDF (reference sequence). The CDR3 has 14 amino acids. The V and J ends lost 0 bases and 1 base respectively, with 6 bases between them. The DNA of the CDR3 is TGTGCCACCAGCAGAGAGTGGGAGAACACTGAAGCTTTCTTT. Translated: CATSREWENTEAFF.

This clone has at least ten counts. The genes are TRBV6-5 and TRBJ2-7; 9 bases map to TRBD2. Per the germline V gene, CDR1 is MNHEY and CDR2 is SVGAGI. The ends lost 2 bases at V and 3 bases at J; junction bases unmatched: 8. This CDR3 has 16 amino acids. Here the CDR3 reads CASSYPRLAVSYEQYF. DNA of the CDR3: TGTGCCAGCAGTTACCCACGACTAGCGGTTAGCTACGAGCAGTACTTC.

The chain has TRBV6-1 and TRBJ2-7; TRBD2 agrees at 7 bases. CDR1 MNHNS and CDR2 SASEGT come from the germline V gene. The CDR3 has 15 amino acids. V lost 2 bases, J lost 4 bases, and 8 bases stayed unmatched. CDR3: CASSERSGGAYEQYF. The CDR3 DNA reads TGTGCCAGCAGTGAAAGGTCGGGAGGAGCTTACGAGCAGTACTTC.

This clone was seen at least ten times. V is TRBV6-1 and J is TRBJ2-7, with a tentative D call TRBD2 (6 bases). Trimming took 7 bases from V and 5 from J, leaving 21 bases between them. Germline V gene data show CDR1 as MNHNS and CDR2 as SASEGT. The CDR3 consists of 15 residues. The CDR3, as DNA: TGTGCCAGCACCCCCTCAGTAGCGGCCGGACACGAGCAGTACTTC. Encoded protein: CASTPSVAAGHEQYF.

A word on this clone: A much larger clone differs by one base, so this may be a read error. The chain carries TRBV20-1 and TRBJ2-7; 7 nucleotides align to TRBD2. This CDR3 contains 15 residues. Germline V gives CDR1 DFQATT, CDR2 SNEGSKA (reference sequence). V lost 0 bases and J lost 3; bases outside the gene matches: 8. CDR3 protein: CSAREGGTVFYEQYF. The CDR3 bases are TGCAGTGCTAGAGAGGGAGGGACGGTGTTCTACGAGCAGTACTTC.

The sample holds many counts of this clone. CDR3: CASSLEAGRVYEQYF. The CDR3 DNA reads TGCGCCAGCAGCTTGGAGGCCGGAAGAGTCTACGAGCAGTACTTC. The rearrangement links TRBV5-1 to TRBJ2-7; D gene uncertain. CDR3 length equals 15 residues. Trimming cost V 0 bases and J 3 bases, with 13 bases left between them. Germline V gives CDR1 SGHRS, CDR2 YFSETQ.